Following are 10 T cell receptor beta chains from one sample sequenced in a study of T-cell reconstitution after alpha-beta-depleted transplantation in children. Using unique molecular identifiers, the investigators prepared the TCRbeta library. TCRdb reprocessed the PCR reads with MiXCR, giving one entry per CDR3 protein. The sample has some 600,000 distinct CDR3 sequences; under 15% are singletons. Sequencing was performed on PBMCs, mostly from graft donor cells, taken 360 days after TCRalphabeta/CD19-depleted stem cell transplant. The receptors were gathered from a male patient aged 10 to 17 who had a stem cell transplant for acute myeloid leukemia, so the T cells may come from the graft donor.

The rearrangement links TRBV7-9 to TRBJ2-7; 8 bases line up with TRBD1. This CDR3 contains 14 residues. In germline, CDR1 is SEHNR, CDR2 FQNEAQ (reference sequence). The trim removed 4 bases at V and 2 bases at J, leaving 4 bases unmatched. The CDR3 spells CASSYEDRAYEQYF. The CDR3 DNA sequence: TGTGCCAGCAGCTATGAGGACAGGGCCTACGAGCAGTACTTC.

The V and J genes are TRBV21-1 and TRBJ2-2; no check of the table's D call, TRBD2, against the DNA was made. TRBV21-1 is termed a pseudogene. This CDR3 region has 18 residues. The CDR3 nucleotides read TGTGCCAGCAGCAAAAGGGGGAAACTAGCGGGAGAAACCGGGGAGCTGTTTTTT. Its translation: CASSKRGKLAGETGELFF.

This clonotype appeared a few times. The V gene is TRBV7-8, the J gene TRBJ2-3, with D unresolved. Trimming took 2 bases from V and 15 from J, leaving 12 bases between them. The CDR3 length is 11 residues. CDR1 SGHVS and CDR2 FQNEAQ come from the germline V gene. CDR3 DNA sequence: TGTGCCAGCAGCTTAATGGACCGGCAATATTTT. This gives the protein CASSLMDRQYF.

The table lists this clonotype with a few counts. The chain links TRBV10-3 to TRBJ2-5; D remains unclear. V lost 4 bases and J 5 bases, leaving 17 bases between the germline ends. The germline V gene has CDR1 ENHRY and CDR2 SYGVKD. The CDR3 length is 15 residues. CDR3 amino acids: CAISAQAAWVETQYF. DNA for the CDR3: TGTGCCATCAGTGCTCAGGCGGCTTGGGTGGAGACCCAGTACTTC.

The rearrangement uses TRBV27 and TRBJ2-1; TRBD2 agrees at 7 bases. Trimming took 5 bases from V and 7 from J; bases not matched to a gene: 11. The CDR3 totals 15 residues. Looked up from germline, CDR1 is MNHEY and CDR2 is SMNVEV (reference sequence). The CDR3: CASSPGTTSWNEQFF. The CDR3 DNA follows: TGTGCCAGCAGTCCCGGGACTACCTCTTGGAATGAGCAGTTCTTC.

In its sample, this clonotype was seen a few times. The CDR3 sequence is CASSLGQLRSKNTGELFF. CDR3 DNA sequence: TGCGCCAGCAGCTTGGGGCAGTTACGTAGTAAGAACACCGGGGAGCTGTTTTTT. The chain couples TRBV5-1 to TRBJ2-2; no clear D gene. Trimming shortened V by 0 bases and J by 1 base, and 16 bases separated the two germline ends. Per the germline V gene, CDR1 is SGHRS and CDR2 is YFSETQ. The CDR3 covers 18 residues.

This clonotype occurred a few times. The V call is TRBV11-2, the J call TRBJ2-2; D gene unclear. Germline-derived CDR1 and CDR2 are SGHAT and FQNNGV. Trimming pared 0 bases from V and 3 bases from J, leaving 8 bases between. The length of the CDR3 is 15 residues. The CDR3 reads CASSLEGPYTGELFF. The CDR3 region has the DNA TGTGCCAGCAGCTTAGAGGGTCCTTACACCGGGGAGCTGTTTTTT.

This clonotype was observed at least ten times. The J gene is TRBJ2-3, the V gene TRBV29-1, with 12 bases that match TRBD2. The V gene end was trimmed by 4 bases and the J gene end by 7 bases; junction bases not matched to a gene: 9. Germline V CDR1 and CDR2: SQVTM, ANQGSEA. The CDR3 loop spans 15 amino acids. The DNA for the CDR3 is TGCAGCGTTGCGCTAGCGGGAGGGAGTGTGAATACGCAGTATTTT. This gives the protein CSVALAGGSVNTQYF.

V is TRBV6-5 and J is TRBJ2-1; 10 bases are shared with TRBD2. CDR1 is MNHEY, CDR2 SVGAGI, per germline. CDR3 length equals 18 residues. The J segment lost 10 bases and the V segment lost 2 bases, leaving 17 bases of the junction unmatched. CDR3 DNA sequence: TGTGCCAGCAGTTACCGACAGACCCTAGCGGGAGACAACTGCGAGCAGTTCTTC. Translation: CASSYRQTLAGDNCEQFF.

This clonotype has a count of ten or more. The CDR3 protein is CASSPRGNTGELFF. CDR3 in DNA: TGTGCCAGCAGCCCCCGGGGGAACACCGGGGAGCTGTTTTTT. J is TRBJ2-2 and V is TRBV11-2; D is perhaps TRBD2 (5 bases). The V and J ends lost 5 bases and 1 base respectively, with 8 bases between them. CDR1 is SGHAT, CDR2 FQNNGV, per germline. The length of the CDR3 is 14 residues.